The clone carrying this TCR beta chain came up a few times. Antigen: not known. Libraries were prepared by immunoSEQ multiplex PCR; TCRdb keeps only in-frame clonotypes and omits some of them. The table records more than 85,000 clones, about 89% of them present only once. The sample originates from a study of T cell responses to AZD1222 COVID-19 vaccine. Germline loops: CDR1 SGHRS, CDR2 YFSETQ. The CDR3 has 14 amino acids. Trimming shortened V by 4 bases and J by 4 bases, and 15 bases separated the two germline ends. Overall study results and limits: CD4 TCRs linked to vaccination spanned spike, dominating at 160-218 and 743-854. It was only a handful of AZD1222 recipients who were seropositive at baseline. Repertoires were collected only later (after the peak T cell response had occurred).

Pooled in the analysis were second doses at about 4 or about 12 weeks. Sequencing used peripheral blood, obtained 28 days after the second AZD1222 dose. The V call is TRBV5-1, the J call TRBJ2-7; D possibly corresponds to TRBD1 (6 bases). The source is an adult who received the AZD1222 COVID-19 vaccine. The CDR3 loop reads CASSPPRGGYEQYF. The DNA for the CDR3 is TGCGCCAGCAGCCCCCCCAGGGGCGGGTACGAGCAGTACTTC.